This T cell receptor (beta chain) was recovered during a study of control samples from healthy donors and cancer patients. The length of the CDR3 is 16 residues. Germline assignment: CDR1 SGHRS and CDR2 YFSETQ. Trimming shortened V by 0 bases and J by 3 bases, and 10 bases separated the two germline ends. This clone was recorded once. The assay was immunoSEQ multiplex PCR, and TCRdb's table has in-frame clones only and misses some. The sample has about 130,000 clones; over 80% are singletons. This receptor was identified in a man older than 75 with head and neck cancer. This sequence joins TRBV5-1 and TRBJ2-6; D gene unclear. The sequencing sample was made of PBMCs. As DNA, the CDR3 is TGCGCCAGCAGCTTGGTTGGGTTGGGTGGGGCCAACGTCCTGACTTTC. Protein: CASSLVGLGGANVLTF.